A selection of T cell receptor beta chains follows, all from one sample in a study of T cells expressing NK-cell markers. Reprocessing the 5' RACE reads, TCRdb reports a single entry for every CDR3 protein and omits DNA. This repertoire comprises roughly 390,000 distinct CDR3 sequences; its ten largest clones make up around 10%. The source material was blood T cells: a sorted CD56 or NKG2C T cell subset, CD4+ or CD8+ T cells, or bulk PBMC T cells (not recorded which). Source of these receptors: a woman aged 45 to 65 in good health. Both conserved end residues are part of each CDR3.

CASSFGGVGATDTQYF	TRBV12-3/TRBV12-4	TRBJ2-3
CASSFDSVDIQYF	TRBV7-8	TRBJ2-4
CATSRPRLAYTYNEQFF	TRBV15	TRBJ2-1
CASSPWRGTDPYEQYF	TRBV3-1	TRBJ2-7
CSMTPELNYGYTF	TRBV20-1	TRBJ1-2
CASSFGQGGNIQYF	TRBV5-4	TRBJ2-4
CSARKGLWEQFF	TRBV20-1	TRBJ2-1
CASGLVLGNVNTEAFF	TRBV12-5	TRBJ1-1
CASSTSGTGGNEQFF	TRBV2	TRBJ2-1
CASSLNGGGKTDTQYF	TRBV5-1	TRBJ2-3
CATSELNRYEQFF	TRBV24-1	TRBJ2-1
CASSPTRTVPVTQYF	TRBV5-1	TRBJ2-3
CSARGRGGPGELFF	TRBV20-1	TRBJ2-2
CASSPFPAGWGDTEAFF	TRBV4-1	TRBJ1-1
CASSLTFGSMNTEAFF	TRBV5-1	TRBJ1-1
CASSPQTGPIYEQYF	TRBV7-9	TRBJ2-7
CASSPSRAGNTIYF	TRBV5-1	TRBJ1-3